Listed below are T cell receptor beta chains from one sample, sequenced in a study of metastatic and nonmetastatic thyroid tumors. Using MiXCR, TCRdb reanalyzed the PCR reads. The data contain approximately 35,000 clones, approximately 16% of them singletons. The sequenced material came from blood. The receptors were gathered from a male donor with papillary thyroid cancer or a benign thyroid nodule (not recorded which). Some clones in this sample may be carry-over from other donors' samples. CDR3s include the opening cysteine and the closing phenylalanine or tryptophan.

>TRBJ1-2|TRBV4-3
CASSQEGGHIYGYTF
>TRBJ2-1|TRBV24-1
CATSDPRNYNEQFF
>TRBJ2-1|TRBV27
CASSSPRGTYNEQFF
>TRBJ2-1|TRBV11-3
CASSLEGGRNNNEQFF
>TRBJ2-2|TRBV6-1
CASSEVRAGLNTGELFF
>TRBJ2-3|TRBV5-4
CASSLGSGRARYTQYF
>TRBJ2-4|TRBV9
CASPFGGQVNIQYF
>TRBJ1-5|TRBV18
CASSQTWSQPQHF
>TRBJ1-2|TRBV6-2/TRBV6-3
CASSFSGTGGYGYTF
>TRBJ2-2|TRBV30
CALRAGTGELFF
>TRBJ2-2|TRBV5-1
CASSPTDNTGELFF
>TRBJ2-1|TRBV9
CASSPLKYNEQFF
>TRBJ1-6|TRBV7-2
CASSLAGQRRSPLHF
>TRBJ2-2|TRBV2
CASMPDRVGGELFF
>TRBJ2-7|TRBV6-1
CASPGSTSGSYEQYF
>TRBJ2-7|TRBV3-1
CASSLRTSGSHEQYF
>TRBJ1-3|TRBV10-3
CAISDPTGGNGNTIYF
>TRBJ2-3|TRBV10-3
CAISERQGGSDTQYF
>TRBJ2-2|TRBV6-1
CASSPRLGFTGELFF
>TRBJ2-5|TRBV12-3/TRBV12-4
CASSRRGETQYF
>TRBJ1-1|TRBV20-1
CSARDHRGNTEAFF
>TRBJ2-3|TRBV18
CASYSLGTQYF
>TRBJ2-1|TRBV7-2
CASSFRGYNEQFF
>TRBJ1-6|TRBV20-1
CSARVDLYNSPLHF
>TRBJ2-3|TRBV20-1
CSARSVDRGTDTQYF
>TRBJ1-6|TRBV4-2
CASSQVTGINSPLHF
>TRBJ1-2|TRBV10-3
CAISWDRDNYGYTF
>TRBJ2-6|TRBV27
CASSLQGAGFSGANVLTF
>TRBJ2-2|TRBV5-1
CASSFVLANTGELFF
>TRBJ2-7|TRBV27
CASSPMAPLAGSHYEQYF